This T cell receptor (beta chain) emerged from a study of T cell repertoires in cytomegalovirus infection (dated by TCRdb to 2018 to 2020). About the study as a whole: Alongside well-studied HLA-B-restricted epitopes, the peptide stimulations were aimed at recently identified HLA-C-restricted CMV epitopes, whose presentation resists viral immunomodulation. Donor HLA type was relevant to the analysis, as public TCR beta signatures indicated carriage of CMV infection together with the matching HLA type. The paper as a whole reports these results and caveats: In both this cohort and an independent cohort of some 350 donors, the cumulative frequency of public TCR beta family members distinguished carriers of CMV infection plus the relevant HLA type. The ex vivo response was dominated by HLA-C-restricted CMV-specific TCR beta clonotypes, which also provided the single most frequent clonotype in two of eight donors.

The sequencer listed for this sample is Illumina HiSeq 1500. TCRdb reprocessing: public reads trimmed at Q25 with fastp, clones called with MiXCR, in-frame beta chains kept. Entries that share a CDR3 protein sequence are merged under the most common genes and DNA. Counted in this sample were about 700,000 distinct CDR3 sequences; around 31% of them appeared once. Jointly, the top ten make up 15% to 20% of the sample. Explained via the paper, the treatment or condition label denotes: in vitro stimulation with specific CMV peptide epitopes to enrich CMV-specific T cells. V drops 3 bases and J drops 3 bases, leaving 15 bases in between. Spanning cysteine to phenylalanine, the CDR3 consists of 16 amino acids. Here the CDR3 DNA is all that survives: 48 bases in frame from base 1. Notes on this clonotype: Its target antigen remains unknown. Base qualities are not provided; no much larger clone lies one nucleotide away.

This sequence originates from a human donor in good health (CMV status not recorded). Some clones in this sample may be carry-over from other donors' samples. The sequence joins TRBV12-3 or TRBV12-4 to TRBJ2-1, with the D gene uncertain. Here the sequenced sample was cultured PBMCs, taken from culture after CMV antigen stimulation. The CDR3 region: CASSFIDSTVYNEQFF. The DNA sequence is as follows: TGTGCCAGCAGTTTTATAGACTCCACCGTCTACAATGAGCAGTTCTTC.